These 12 T cell receptor beta chains came from one sample sequenced in a study of T cells after yellow fever vaccination. TCRdb independently ran MiXCR on the 5' RACE reads; one entry per CDR3 protein. The sample includes around 610,000 distinct CDR3 sequences, approximately 12% of them seen just once. The sample consisted of PBMCs, taken on the day of the yellow fever booster vaccination. The receptor source for this set is a man between 25 and 39 years old who received the YFV17D yellow fever vaccine.

This clonotype was picked up many times. The genes are TRBV5-1 and TRBJ2-5, with 9 bases that match TRBD2. V shed 2 bases, J shed 4 bases, and the junction held 9 bases outside the gene matches. This CDR3 comprises 16 residues. The germline CDR1 and CDR2 sequences are SGHRS and YFSETQ. The CDR3 loop is CASSLMAGGPGETQYF. In DNA form, the CDR3 reads TGCGCCAGCAGCTTAATGGCGGGAGGGCCGGGAGAGACCCAGTACTTC.

The gene calls are TRBV11-1 and TRBJ1-6; D gene ambiguous. Trimming removed 10 bases from V and 8 bases from J, with 18 bases in between. Germline V gives CDR1 SGHAT, CDR2 FQDESV (reference sequence). The CDR3 is made up of 14 amino acids. CDR3 region: CAISFDTFYSPLHF. CDR3 coding DNA: TGTGCCATCAGTTTTGACACCTTTTATTCACCCCTCCACTTT.

This clonotype was found a few times. The genes are TRBV12-3 or TRBV12-4 and TRBJ2-3, with 8 positions matching TRBD2. This CDR3 is 16 amino acids long. Germline trimming cut 3 bases from V and 4 bases from J; bases unmatched to any gene: 9. CDR3 sequence: CASSFEREISPDTQYF. CDR3 DNA sequence: TGTGCCAGCAGTTTTGAGCGGGAGATCAGCCCAGATACGCAGTATTTT.

This clonotype has more than one count but fewer than ten. CDR3 coding DNA: TGTGCCAGCAGTGCGGGACAGGGAATCGGTAGTTCACCCCTCCACTTT. Protein product: CASSAGQGIGSSPLHF. The J gene is TRBJ1-6, the V gene TRBV6-2 or TRBV6-3, with 9 bases lining up with TRBD1. In germline, CDR1 is MNHEY, CDR2 SVGEGT. This CDR3 contains 16 residues. V lost 5 bases and J lost 9; bases outside the gene matches: 11.

This clonotype was recorded a few times. The chain recombines TRBV19 with TRBJ1-2, with D possibly TRBD1 on 6 matching bases. V was shortened by 6 bases and J by 3 bases, with 11 bases between the two germline ends. Germline V CDR1 and CDR2: LNHDA, SQIVND (reference sequence). The CDR3 sequence is 13 residues long. The CDR3 region is CASRQGSHYGYTF. For the CDR3, the DNA is TGTGCCAGTAGGCAGGGGAGTCACTATGGCTACACCTTC.

The chain uses TRBV20-1 and TRBJ1-1; the D is unclear. The germline V gene encodes CDR1 DFQATT and CDR2 SNEGSKA (reference sequence). The V gene lost 0 bases and the J gene lost 1 base, with 6 bases spanning the gap. The CDR3 is 13 amino acids. The CDR3 spells CSARDGRNTEAFF. Here the CDR3 DNA reads TGCAGTGCTAGAGATGGGAGGAACACTGAAGCTTTCTTT.

This chain connects TRBV20-1 to TRBJ2-1, with D possibly called TRBD1 or TRBD2 (5 bases each). Germline CDR1 DFQATT, CDR2 SNEGSKA (reference sequence). The CDR3 is made up of 12 amino acids. Trimming left V 8 bases short and J 5 bases short, with 13 bases between. CDR3 sequence (DNA): TGCAGTTTTGGGACGGACAACAATGAGCAGTTCTTC. Translation: CSFGTDNNEQFF.

This clonotype was seen only a few times. This chain links TRBV19 with TRBJ2-1; 10 bases are shared with TRBD2. CDR3 length: 21 amino acids. Trimming removed 3 bases from V and 0 bases from J; junction bases left unmatched: 17. The germline V gene encodes CDR1 LNHDA and CDR2 SQIVND (reference sequence). The CDR3 loop reads CASSIRWTSGARYPSYNEQFF. For the CDR3, the DNA is TGTGCCAGTAGTATCCGATGGACTAGCGGTGCAAGATACCCCTCCTACAATGAGCAGTTCTTC.

The chain joins TRBV20-1 to TRBJ2-5, with D unclear. Germline-derived CDR1 and CDR2 are DFQATT and SNEGSKA (reference sequence). This CDR3 spans 12 amino acids. The V end lost 5 bases, the J end lost 1 base, and 8 bases lay between the germline ends. The CDR3 here is CSAPAAQETQYF. The CDR3 bases are TGCAGTGCTCCCGCCGCCCAAGAGACCCAGTACTTC.

Only a few counts were recorded for this clonotype. The CDR3 sequence is CASSTTGLGFGYTF. The CDR3 DNA sequence: TGTGCCAGCAGTACGACAGGCCTTGGTTTTGGCTACACCTTC. The J gene is TRBJ1-2, the V gene TRBV27; TRBD1 is a possible D gene (6 bases). From germline, CDR1 is MNHEY and CDR2 SMNVEV (reference sequence). V was shortened by 5 bases and J by 7 bases, with 17 bases between the two germline ends. This CDR3 is 14 amino acids long.

This clonotype has only a few counts. The V and J genes are TRBV5-1 and TRBJ1-4, with D hard to call. V was shortened by 4 bases and J by 6 bases, with 16 bases between the two germline ends. Per germline, CDR1 SGHRS and CDR2 YFSETQ. There are 15 residues in the CDR3. The DNA for the CDR3 is TGCGCCAGCAGCCTTTTTGCTGGGGATTATGAAAAACTGTTTTTT. Its translation is CASSLFAGDYEKLFF. The variable domain in full, with the rest retrieved from reference TRBV5-1 and TRBJ1-4, is KAGVTQTPRYLIKTRGQQVTLSCSPISGHRSVSWYQQTPGQGLQFLFEYFSETQRNKGNFPGRFSGRQFSNSRSEMNVSTLELGDSALYLCASSLFAGDYEKLFFGSGTQLSVL.

A few counts support this clonotype. This rearrangement joins TRBV7-3 to TRBJ2-1, with TRBD2 matching 9 bases. With V trimmed by 3 bases and J by 6 bases, 6 bases remained unmatched. This CDR3 spans 15 amino acids. The germline gives CDR1 SGHTA, CDR2 FQGTGA. CDR3 residues: CASSFGTSLVNEQFF. DNA of the CDR3: TGTGCCAGCAGCTTCGGGACTAGCTTGGTCAATGAGCAGTTCTTC.